The text below deals with one T cell receptor (beta chain). This record belongs to a study of neurological immune-mediated disorders. As for the cDNA, it was generated by 5'RACE with 10-nucleotide random UMIs. In TCRdb, the 5' RACE reads were re-called with MiXCR into one record per CDR3 protein. The repertoire holds 75,000 to 85,000 distinct CDR3 sequences, with under 20% as singletons. Sequenced input: PBMCs. This TCR was sampled from a woman in her forties in good health.

The DNA for the CDR3 is TGTGCCAGCAGCCAAGTCTCAACCCCCGGGGAGCTGTTTTTT. The encoded protein is CASSQVSTPGELFF. The rearrangement uses TRBV4-2 and TRBJ2-2; D is uncertain. Per the germline V gene, CDR1 is LGHNA and CDR2 is YNFKEQ. The CDR3 is made up of 14 amino acids. The V gene lost 1 base and the J gene lost 6 bases, with 9 bases spanning the gap.